A single sample gave rise to the 8 T cell receptor beta chains below, sequenced in a study of blood T cell repertoires in COVID-19. Some clones are missing from TCRdb's copy, which holds only in-frame ones; the method was immunoSEQ multiplex PCR. The table includes 150,000 to 200,000 clones, 90% detected once. The sequenced material came from peripheral blood. These receptors originate from a man aged 50 to 59 with acute or convalescent COVID-19.

The chain combines TRBV19 with TRBJ1-6; TRBD1 matches 7 bases. CDR1 is LNHDA and CDR2 is SQIVND in the germline V gene (reference sequence). Losses at the gene ends were 10 bases for V and 8 bases for J; bases not matched to a gene: 8. The CDR3 is 13 amino acids. The CDR3 coding sequence is TGTGCCACTCAGAACAGGGGTGATTCACCCCTCCACTTT. Its translation: CATQNRGDSPLHF.

The chain has TRBV28 and TRBJ1-2; TRBD1 is a possible D gene (5 bases). Germline V gene lookup returns CDR1 MDHEN and CDR2 SYDVKM. The CDR3 runs 13 residues. Deletions cut 5 bases from V and 2 bases from J, with 9 bases between. CDR3: CASSPRGNYGYTF. CDR3 DNA sequence: TGTGCCAGCAGTCCACGGGGGAACTATGGCTACACCTTC.

The V and J genes are TRBV3-1 (or the pseudogene TRBV3-2) and TRBJ1-6; D is perhaps TRBD1 (5 bases). This CDR3 is 13 amino acids long. V was pared by 1 base and J by 11 bases, with 9 bases between. CDR1 and CDR2 from the germline V gene are LGHDT and YNNKEL (reference sequence). CDR3 loop: CASSQARVAPLHF. The CDR3, as DNA: TGTGCCAGCAGCCAAGCCAGGGTAGCACCCCTCCACTTT.

V gene TRBV6-5 combines with J gene TRBJ1-4; D might be TRBD1 (6 bases). CDR3 length: 15 amino acids. The V end was cut by 4 bases, the J end by 4 bases, with 13 bases between. From germline, CDR1 is MNHEY and CDR2 SVGAGI. In DNA form, the CDR3 reads TGTGCCAGCAGTTCCTCGGGGGCCCATAATGAAAAACTGTTTTTT. Its protein product is CASSSSGAHNEKLFF.

J is TRBJ1-5 and V is TRBV10-1; 7 bases match TRBD1. The V segment lost 10 bases and the J segment 6 bases; nucleotides outside the gene matches: 12. This CDR3 has 14 residues. Germline values: CDR1 WNHNN, CDR2 SYGVQD (reference sequence). CDR3 DNA sequence: TGCGCCAAACGGCCAGAGGGGGCTAGTCAGCCCCAGCATTTT. Its protein is CAKRPEGASQPQHF.

The chain employs TRBV27 and TRBJ2-5; TRBD2 aligns across 9 bases. Germline V CDR1 and CDR2: MNHEY, SMNVEV (reference sequence). V shed 5 bases and J 2 bases; nucleotides not matched to a gene: 9. The CDR3 runs to 16 residues. This CDR3 is CASSQAASGAQETQYF. CDR3 bases: TGTGCCAGCAGTCAAGCGGCTAGCGGGGCTCAAGAGACCCAGTACTTC.

The chain couples TRBV28 to TRBJ2-7, with TRBD2 identical over 7 bases. The CDR3 covers 14 residues. In germline, CDR1 is MDHEN, CDR2 SYDVKM. The V segment lost 10 bases and the J segment 2 bases; nucleotides outside the gene matches: 11. The chain's CDR3 is CATSRDYPPYEQYV. CDR3 DNA: TGTGCCACCTCCCGGGACTATCCCCCCTACGAGCAGTACGTC.

The genes are TRBV6-2 or TRBV6-3 and TRBJ2-7; 11 nucleotides agree with TRBD2. Trimming at V came to 5 bases and at J to 7 bases, leaving 16 bases not matched to a gene. Germline V lookup: CDR1 MNHEY, CDR2 SVGEGT. The CDR3 spans 17 residues. This chain's CDR3 is CASSHPSSSRLAGEQYV. The CDR3 DNA follows: TGTGCCAGCAGTCACCCATCCTCATCCCGACTAGCGGGGGAGCAGTACGTC.